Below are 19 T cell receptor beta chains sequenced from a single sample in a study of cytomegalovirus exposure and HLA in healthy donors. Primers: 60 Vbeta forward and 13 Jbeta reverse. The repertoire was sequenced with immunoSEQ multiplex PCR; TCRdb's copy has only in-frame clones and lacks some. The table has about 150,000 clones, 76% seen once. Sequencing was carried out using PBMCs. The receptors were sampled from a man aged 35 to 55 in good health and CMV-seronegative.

The CDR3 nucleotides read TGTGCCAGCAGAAAAACCGGGACAGGGCAAACCGGGGAGCTGTTTTTT. Translating gives CASRKTGTGQTGELFF. J is TRBJ2-2 and V is TRBV28, with TRBD1 matching over 9 bases. V trimming: 6 bases; J trimming: 5 bases; junction bases outside the gene matches: 10. This CDR3 spans 16 amino acids. Germline V gene sequence: CDR1 MDHEN, CDR2 SYDVKM. The complete variable domain, with remaining parts taken from reference TRBV28 and TRBJ2-2, reads DVKVTQSSRYLVKRTGEKVFLECVQDMDHENMFWYRQDPGLGLRLIYFSYDVKMKEKGDIPEGYSVSREKKERFSLILESASTNQTSMYLCASRKTGTGQTGELFFGEGSRLTVL.

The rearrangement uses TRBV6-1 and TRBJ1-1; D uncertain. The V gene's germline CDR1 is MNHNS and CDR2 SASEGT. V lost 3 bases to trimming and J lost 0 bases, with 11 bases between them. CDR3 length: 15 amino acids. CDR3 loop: CASSELGLLNTEAFF. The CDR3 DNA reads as TGTGCCAGCAGTGAGTTAGGACTCCTGAACACTGAAGCTTTCTTT.

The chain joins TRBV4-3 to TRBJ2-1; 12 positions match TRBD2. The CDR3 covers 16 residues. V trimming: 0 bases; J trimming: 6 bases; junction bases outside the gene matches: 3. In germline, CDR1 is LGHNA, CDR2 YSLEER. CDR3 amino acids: CASSQEPGLAGNEQFF. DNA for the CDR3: TGCGCCAGCAGCCAAGAGCCGGGACTAGCGGGCAATGAGCAGTTCTTC.

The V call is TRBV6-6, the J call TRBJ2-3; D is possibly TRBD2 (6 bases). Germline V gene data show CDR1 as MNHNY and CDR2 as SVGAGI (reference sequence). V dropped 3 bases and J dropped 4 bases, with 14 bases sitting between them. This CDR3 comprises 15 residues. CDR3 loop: CASSYTSGGSDTQYF. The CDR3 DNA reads TGTGCCAGCAGTTATACTAGTGGAGGGTCAGATACGCAGTATTTT.

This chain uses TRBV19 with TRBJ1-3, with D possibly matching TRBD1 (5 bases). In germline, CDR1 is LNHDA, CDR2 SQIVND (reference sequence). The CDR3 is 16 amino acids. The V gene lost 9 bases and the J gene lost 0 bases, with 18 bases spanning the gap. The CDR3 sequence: CARPLPGGISGNTIYF. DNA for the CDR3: TGTGCCAGACCCCTCCCCGGGGGGATCTCTGGAAACACCATATATTTT.

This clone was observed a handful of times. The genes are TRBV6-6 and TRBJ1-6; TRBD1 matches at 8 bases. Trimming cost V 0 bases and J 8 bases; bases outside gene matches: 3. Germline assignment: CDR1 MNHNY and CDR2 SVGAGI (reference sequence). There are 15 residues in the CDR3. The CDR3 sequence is CASSYSGQGDSPLHF. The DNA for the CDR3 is TGTGCCAGCAGTTACTCAGGACAGGGAGATTCACCCCTCCACTTT.

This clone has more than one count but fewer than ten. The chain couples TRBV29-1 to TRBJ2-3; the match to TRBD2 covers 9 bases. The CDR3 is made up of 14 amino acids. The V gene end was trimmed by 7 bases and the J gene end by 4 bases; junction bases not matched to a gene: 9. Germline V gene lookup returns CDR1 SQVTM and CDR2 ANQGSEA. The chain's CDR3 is CSALAGAEADTQYF. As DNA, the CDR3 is TGCAGCGCATTAGCGGGAGCCGAAGCAGATACGCAGTATTTT.

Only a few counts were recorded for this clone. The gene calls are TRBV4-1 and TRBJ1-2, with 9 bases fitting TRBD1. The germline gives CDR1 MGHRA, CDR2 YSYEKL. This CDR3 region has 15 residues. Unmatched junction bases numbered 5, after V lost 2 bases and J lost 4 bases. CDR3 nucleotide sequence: TGCGCCAGCAGCCAATGGGGACAGGGTGGCTATGGCTACACCTTC. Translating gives CASSQWGQGGYGYTF.

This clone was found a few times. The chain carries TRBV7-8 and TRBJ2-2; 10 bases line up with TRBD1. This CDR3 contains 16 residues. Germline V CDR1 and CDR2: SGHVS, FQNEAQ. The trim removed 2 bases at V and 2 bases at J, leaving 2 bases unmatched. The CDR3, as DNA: TGTGCCAGCAGCTTAATGACAGGGGGCAACACCGGGGAGCTGTTTTTT. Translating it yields CASSLMTGGNTGELFF.

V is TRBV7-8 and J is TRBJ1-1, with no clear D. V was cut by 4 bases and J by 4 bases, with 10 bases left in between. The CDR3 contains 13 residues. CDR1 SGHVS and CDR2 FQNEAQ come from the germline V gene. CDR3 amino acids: CASSYPPSTEAFF. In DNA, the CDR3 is TGTGCCAGCAGCTATCCTCCGAGCACTGAAGCTTTCTTT.

The CDR3: CASSFSGGEKETQYF. The CDR3 DNA reads TGTGCCAGCAGTTTTTCGGGGGGGGAGAAAGAGACCCAGTACTTC. The J gene is TRBJ2-5, the V gene TRBV27; 8 bases line up with TRBD2. Germline CDR1 is MNHEY and CDR2 is SMNVEV (reference sequence). The CDR3 loop spans 15 amino acids. The V and J ends lost 3 bases and 3 bases, in that order; junction bases with no gene match: 6.

The CDR3 DNA is TGTGCCATCACGCAGGGGGCCTCCTACGAGCAGTACTTC. This encodes CAITQGASYEQYF. The chain uses TRBV10-3 and TRBJ2-7, with 8 bases that match TRBD1. V gave up 7 bases and J gave up 0 bases; unmatched junction bases: 2. CDR1 and CDR2 from the germline V gene are ENHRY and SYGVKD. The CDR3 is 13 residues long.

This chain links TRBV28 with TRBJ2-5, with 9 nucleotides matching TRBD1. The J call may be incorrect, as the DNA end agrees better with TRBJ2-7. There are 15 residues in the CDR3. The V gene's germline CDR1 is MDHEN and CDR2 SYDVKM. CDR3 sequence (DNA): TGTGCCAGCAGTGTCCCGGGACAGGGTTCCTACGAGCAGTACTTC. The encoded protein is CASSVPGQGSYEQYF.

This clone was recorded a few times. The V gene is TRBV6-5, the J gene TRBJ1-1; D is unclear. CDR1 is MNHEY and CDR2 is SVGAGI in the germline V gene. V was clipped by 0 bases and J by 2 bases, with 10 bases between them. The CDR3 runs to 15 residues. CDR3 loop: CASSYSSLTNTEAFF. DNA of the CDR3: TGTGCCAGCAGTTACTCGAGTCTAACCAACACTGAAGCTTTCTTT.

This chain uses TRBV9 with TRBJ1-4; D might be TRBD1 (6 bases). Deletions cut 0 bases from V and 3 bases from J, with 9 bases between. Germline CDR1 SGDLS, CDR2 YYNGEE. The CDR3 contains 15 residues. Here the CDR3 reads CASSVEGGANEKLFF. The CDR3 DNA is TGTGCCAGCAGCGTAGAGGGGGGGGCTAATGAAAAACTGTTTTTT.

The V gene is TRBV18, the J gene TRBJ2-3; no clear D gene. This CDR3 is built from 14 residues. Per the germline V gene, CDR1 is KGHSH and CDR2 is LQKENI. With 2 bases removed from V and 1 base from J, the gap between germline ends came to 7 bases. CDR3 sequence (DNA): TGTGCCAGCTCACCAACGAGTGGCACAGATACGCAGTATTTT. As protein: CASSPTSGTDTQYF.

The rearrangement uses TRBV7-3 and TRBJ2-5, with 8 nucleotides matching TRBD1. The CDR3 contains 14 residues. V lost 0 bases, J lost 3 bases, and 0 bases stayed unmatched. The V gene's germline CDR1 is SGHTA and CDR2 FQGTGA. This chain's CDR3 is CASSLTDREETQYF. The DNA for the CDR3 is TGTGCCAGCAGCTTAACGGACAGGGAAGAGACCCAGTACTTC. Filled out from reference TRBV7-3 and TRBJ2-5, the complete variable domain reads GAGVSQTPSNKVTEKGKYVELRCDPISGHTALYWYRQSLGQGPEFLIYFQGTGAADDSGLPNDRFFAVRPEGSVSTLKIQRTERGDSAVYLCASSLTDREETQYFGPGTRLLVL.

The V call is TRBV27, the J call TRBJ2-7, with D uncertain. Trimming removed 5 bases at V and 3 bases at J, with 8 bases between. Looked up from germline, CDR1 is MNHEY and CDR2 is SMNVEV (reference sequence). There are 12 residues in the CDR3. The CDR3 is CASSHSVYEQYF. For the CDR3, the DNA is TGTGCCAGCAGTCATAGTGTCTACGAGCAGTACTTC.

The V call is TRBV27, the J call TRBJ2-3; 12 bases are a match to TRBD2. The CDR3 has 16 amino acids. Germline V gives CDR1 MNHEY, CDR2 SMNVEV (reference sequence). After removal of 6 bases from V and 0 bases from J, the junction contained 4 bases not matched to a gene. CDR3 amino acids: CASSSLAGGSTDTQYF. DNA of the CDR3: TGTGCCAGCAGCTCCCTAGCGGGGGGGAGCACAGATACGCAGTATTTT.